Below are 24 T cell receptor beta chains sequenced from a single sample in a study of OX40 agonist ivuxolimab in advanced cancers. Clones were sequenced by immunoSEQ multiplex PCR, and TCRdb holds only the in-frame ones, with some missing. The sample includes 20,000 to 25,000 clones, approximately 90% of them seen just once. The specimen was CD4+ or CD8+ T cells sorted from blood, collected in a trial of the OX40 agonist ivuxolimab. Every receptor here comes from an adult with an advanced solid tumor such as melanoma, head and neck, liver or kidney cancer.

As DNA, the CDR3 is TGCGCCAGCAGCGTCGACAGGGGCCGTGAAGCTTTCTTT. Translated, it gives CASSVDRGREAFF. This sequence joins TRBV4-1 and TRBJ1-1, with TRBD1 matching 8 bases. Per germline, CDR1 MGHRA and CDR2 YSYEKL. The trim removed 5 bases at V and 7 bases at J, leaving 6 bases unmatched. The CDR3 sequence is 13 residues long.

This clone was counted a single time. Written as DNA, the CDR3 is TGTGCCAGCAGCTTTTTACAGAACACTGAAGCTTTCTTT. Its translation: CASSFLQNTEAFF. The chain joins TRBV11-1 to TRBJ1-1; D unresolved. The CDR3 is 13 residues long. The germline V and J ends were trimmed by 3 bases and 1 base, with 6 bases remaining between them. The germline CDR1 and CDR2 sequences are SGHAT and FQDESV (reference sequence).

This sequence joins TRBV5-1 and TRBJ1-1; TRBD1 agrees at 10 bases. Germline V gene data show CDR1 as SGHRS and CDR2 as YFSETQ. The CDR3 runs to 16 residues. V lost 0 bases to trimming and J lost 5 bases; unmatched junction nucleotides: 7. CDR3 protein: CASSLAPDRGLTEAFF. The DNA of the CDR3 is TGCGCCAGCAGCTTGGCACCCGACAGGGGGCTTACTGAAGCTTTCTTT.

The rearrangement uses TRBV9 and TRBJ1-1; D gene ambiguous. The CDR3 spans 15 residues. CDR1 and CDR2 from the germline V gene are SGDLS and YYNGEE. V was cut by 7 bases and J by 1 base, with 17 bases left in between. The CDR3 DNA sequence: TGTGCCAGCTCGGCAGATGGAACAGAGAACACTGAAGCTTTCTTT. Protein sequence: CASSADGTENTEAFF.

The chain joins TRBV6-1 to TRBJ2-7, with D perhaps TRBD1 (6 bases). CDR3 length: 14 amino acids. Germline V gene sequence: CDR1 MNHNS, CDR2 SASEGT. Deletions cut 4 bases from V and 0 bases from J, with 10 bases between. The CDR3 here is CASSAYRDSYEQYF. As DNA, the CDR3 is TGTGCCAGCAGTGCGTACAGGGACTCCTACGAGCAGTACTTC.

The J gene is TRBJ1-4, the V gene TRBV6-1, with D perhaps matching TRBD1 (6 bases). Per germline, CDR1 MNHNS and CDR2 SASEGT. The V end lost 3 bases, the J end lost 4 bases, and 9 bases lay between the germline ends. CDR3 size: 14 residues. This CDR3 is CASSDPRGNEKLFF. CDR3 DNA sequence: TGTGCCAGCAGTGATCCCAGGGGTAATGAAAAACTGTTTTTT.

CDR3 residues: CASSDSWGGDTQYF. For the CDR3, the DNA is TGTGCCAGCAGTGACTCATGGGGAGGGGATACGCAGTATTTT. This chain uses TRBV6-4 with TRBJ2-3, with 7 positions matching TRBD2. The CDR3 sequence is 14 residues long. The V gene's germline CDR1 is MRHNA and CDR2 SNTAGT. Trimming removed 0 bases from V and 6 bases from J; junction bases left unmatched: 3.

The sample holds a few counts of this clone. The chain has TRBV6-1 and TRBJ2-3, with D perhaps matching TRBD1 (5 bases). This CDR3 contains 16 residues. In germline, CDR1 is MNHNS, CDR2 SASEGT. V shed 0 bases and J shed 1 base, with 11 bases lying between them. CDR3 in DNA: TGTGCCAGCAGTGAAGCTTCGGGCAGGGGCACAGATACGCAGTATTTT. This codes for CASSEASGRGTDTQYF.

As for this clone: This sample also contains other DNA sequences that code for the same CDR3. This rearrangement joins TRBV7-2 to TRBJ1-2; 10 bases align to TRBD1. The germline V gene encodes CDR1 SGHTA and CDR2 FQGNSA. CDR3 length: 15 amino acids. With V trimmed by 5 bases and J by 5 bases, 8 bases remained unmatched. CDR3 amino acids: CASSPSGTGVYGYTF. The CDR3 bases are TGTGCCAGCAGCCCCTCCGGGACAGGGGTATATGGCTACACCTTC.

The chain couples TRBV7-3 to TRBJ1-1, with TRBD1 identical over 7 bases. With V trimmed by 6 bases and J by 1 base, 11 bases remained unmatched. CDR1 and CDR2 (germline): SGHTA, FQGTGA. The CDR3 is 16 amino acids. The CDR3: CASSNDPGTANTEAFF. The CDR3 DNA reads TGTGCCAGCAGTAACGACCCCGGGACAGCGAACACTGAAGCTTTCTTT.

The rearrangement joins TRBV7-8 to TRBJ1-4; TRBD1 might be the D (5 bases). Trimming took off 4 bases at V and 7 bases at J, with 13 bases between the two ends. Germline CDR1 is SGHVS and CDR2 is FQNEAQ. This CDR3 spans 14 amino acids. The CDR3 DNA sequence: TGTGCCAGCAGCTCCGGACGGAGGGGTGAAAAACTGTTTTTT. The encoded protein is CASSSGRRGEKLFF.

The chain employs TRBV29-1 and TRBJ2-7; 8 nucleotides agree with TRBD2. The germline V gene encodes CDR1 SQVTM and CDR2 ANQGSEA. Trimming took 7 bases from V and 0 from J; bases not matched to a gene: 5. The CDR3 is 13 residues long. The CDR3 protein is CSARGGISYEQYF. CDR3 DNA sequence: TGCAGCGCCCGGGGGGGTATCTCCTACGAGCAGTACTTC.

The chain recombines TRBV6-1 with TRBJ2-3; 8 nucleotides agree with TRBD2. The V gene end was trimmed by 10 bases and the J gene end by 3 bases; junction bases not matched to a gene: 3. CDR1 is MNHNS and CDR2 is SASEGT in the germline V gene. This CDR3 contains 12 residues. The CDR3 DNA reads TGTGCCACGGGGACTAGTACAGATACGCAGTATTTT. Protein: CATGTSTDTQYF.

This CDR3 is CASGDRGLNTEAFF. The CDR3 DNA reads TGTGCCAGCGGTGACAGGGGACTGAACACTGAAGCTTTCTTT. The chain employs TRBV6-6 and TRBJ1-1; TRBD1 agrees at 8 bases. CDR1 and CDR2 (germline): MNHNY, SVGAGI (reference sequence). The CDR3 is made up of 14 amino acids. V shed 8 bases and J 0 bases; nucleotides not matched to a gene: 5.

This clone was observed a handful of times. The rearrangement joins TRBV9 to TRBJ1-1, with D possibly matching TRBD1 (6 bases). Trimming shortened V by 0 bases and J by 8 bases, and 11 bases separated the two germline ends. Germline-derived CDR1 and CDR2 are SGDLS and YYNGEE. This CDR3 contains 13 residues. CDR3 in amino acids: CASSVEGTGEAFF. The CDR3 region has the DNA TGTGCCAGCAGCGTAGAGGGAACAGGGGAAGCTTTCTTT.

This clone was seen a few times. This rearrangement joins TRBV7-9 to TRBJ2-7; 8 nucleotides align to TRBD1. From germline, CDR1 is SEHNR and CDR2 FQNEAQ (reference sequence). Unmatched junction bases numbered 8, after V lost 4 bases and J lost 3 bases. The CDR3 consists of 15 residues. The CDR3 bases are TGTGCCAGCAGCTCCACCGGGACAGGTGTCTACGAGCAGTACTTC. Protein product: CASSSTGTGVYEQYF.

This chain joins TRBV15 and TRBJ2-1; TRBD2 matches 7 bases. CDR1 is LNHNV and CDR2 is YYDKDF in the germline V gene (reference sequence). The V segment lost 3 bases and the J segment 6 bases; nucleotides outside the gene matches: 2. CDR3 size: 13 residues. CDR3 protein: CATSSWGGNEQFF. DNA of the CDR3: TGTGCCACCAGCAGCTGGGGGGGCAATGAGCAGTTCTTC.

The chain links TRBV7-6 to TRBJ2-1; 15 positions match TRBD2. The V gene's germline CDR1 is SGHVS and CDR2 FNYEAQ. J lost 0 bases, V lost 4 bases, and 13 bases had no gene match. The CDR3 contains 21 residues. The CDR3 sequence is CASSSHAGLAGGLSSYNEQFF. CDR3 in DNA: TGTGCCAGCAGCTCTCATGCGGGACTAGCGGGAGGATTAAGCTCCTACAATGAGCAGTTCTTC.

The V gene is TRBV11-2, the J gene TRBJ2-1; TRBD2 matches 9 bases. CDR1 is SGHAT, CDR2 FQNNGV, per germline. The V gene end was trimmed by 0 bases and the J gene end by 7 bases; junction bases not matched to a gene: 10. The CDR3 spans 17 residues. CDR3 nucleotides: TGTGCCAGCAGCTTAGATCCCCTGCGGGAGGGCACGAATGAGCAGTTCTTC. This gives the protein CASSLDPLREGTNEQFF. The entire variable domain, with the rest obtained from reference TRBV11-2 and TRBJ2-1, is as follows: EAGVAQSPRYKIIEKRQSVAFWCNPISGHATLYWYQQILGQGPKLLIQFQNNGVVDDSQLPKDRFSAERLKGVDSTLKIQPAKLEDSAVYLCASSLDPLREGTNEQFFGPGTRLTVL.

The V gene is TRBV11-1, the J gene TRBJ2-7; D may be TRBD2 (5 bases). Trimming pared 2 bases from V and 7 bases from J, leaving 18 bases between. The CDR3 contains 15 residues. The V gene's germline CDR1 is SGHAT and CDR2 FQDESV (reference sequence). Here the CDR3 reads CASSLREGRLREQYF. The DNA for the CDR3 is TGTGCCAGCAGCTTAAGGGAAGGGAGATTGAGAGAGCAGTACTTC.

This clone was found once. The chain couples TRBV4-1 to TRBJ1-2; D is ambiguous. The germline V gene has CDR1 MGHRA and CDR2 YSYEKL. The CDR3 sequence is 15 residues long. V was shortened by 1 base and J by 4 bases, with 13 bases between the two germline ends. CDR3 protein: CASSQGGGGIYGYTF. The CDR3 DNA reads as TGCGCCAGCAGCCAAGGGGGAGGAGGGATCTATGGCTACACCTTC.

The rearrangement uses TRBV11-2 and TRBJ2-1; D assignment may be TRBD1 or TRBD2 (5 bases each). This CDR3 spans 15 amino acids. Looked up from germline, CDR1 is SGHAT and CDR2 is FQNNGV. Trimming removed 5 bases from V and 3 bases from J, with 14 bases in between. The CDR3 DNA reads TGTGCCAGCAGCCCCAGGGCTAGCAGCTACAATGAGCAGTTCTTC. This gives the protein CASSPRASSYNEQFF.

DNA of the CDR3: TGTGCCAGCAGCTCCGGACTGATTAACACTGAAGCTTTCTTT. It specifies CASSSGLINTEAFF. This sequence joins TRBV7-9 and TRBJ1-1; D remains unclear. V dropped 4 bases and J dropped 2 bases, with 11 bases sitting between them. The CDR3 is made up of 14 amino acids. The germline gives CDR1 SEHNR, CDR2 FQNEAQ (reference sequence).

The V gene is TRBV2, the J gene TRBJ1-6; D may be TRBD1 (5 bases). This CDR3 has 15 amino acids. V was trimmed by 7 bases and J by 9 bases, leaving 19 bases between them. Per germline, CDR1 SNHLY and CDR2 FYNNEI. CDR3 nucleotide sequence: TGTGCCAGCACCGGGGGGGGGTCTCGAGGTTCACCCCTCCACTTT. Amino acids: CASTGGGSRGSPLHF.